Below are 21 T cell receptor beta chains sequenced from a single sample in a study of cytomegalovirus exposure and HLA in healthy donors. PCR involved 60 Vbeta and 13 Jbeta primers. Only in-frame clones appear in the TCRdb table, and some are missing; sequencing was by immunoSEQ multiplex PCR. The data show under 150,000 clones, 74% seen once. Sequencing used PBMCs. Receptor source: a woman in her 40s in good health and CMV-seropositive.

The genes are TRBV9 and TRBJ2-7; TRBD1 matches at 7 bases. The CDR3 has 14 residues. Germline CDR1 is SGDLS and CDR2 is YYNGEE. V lost 0 bases, J lost 5 bases, and 5 bases stayed unmatched. The chain's CDR3 is CASSVGQGPHEQYF. CDR3 DNA: TGTGCCAGCAGCGTAGGACAGGGACCCCACGAGCAGTACTTC.

This chain uses TRBV7-9 with TRBJ1-2; no firm D call. CDR1 is SEHNR and CDR2 is FQNEAQ in the germline V gene (reference sequence). The V end was cut by 2 bases, the J end by 0 bases, with 4 bases between. This CDR3 has 13 residues. The CDR3 nucleotides are TGTGCCAGCAGCTTAAGAGCTAACTATGGCTACACCTTC. Translated: CASSLRANYGYTF.

The V gene is TRBV7-2, the J gene TRBJ2-5, with D possibly TRBD1 on 5 matching bases. This CDR3 has 13 residues. Trimming removed 5 bases from V and 5 bases from J, with 12 bases in between. Germline values: CDR1 SGHTA, CDR2 FQGNSA. CDR3 sequence: CASSQGQGETQYF. The CDR3 DNA sequence: TGTGCCAGCAGCCAGGGCCAAGGGGAGACCCAGTACTTC.

J is TRBJ2-5 and V is TRBV4-1, with 9 bases lining up with TRBD2. Germline V lookup: CDR1 MGHRA, CDR2 YSYEKL. CDR3 length equals 16 residues. Trimming took 1 base from V and 5 from J; bases not matched to a gene: 8. For the CDR3, the DNA is TGCGCCAGCAGCCAAGTCGGCGGGGGGGCCGGGGAGACCCAGTACTTC. Translated, it gives CASSQVGGGAGETQYF.

This chain connects TRBV5-1 to TRBJ2-3; 7 positions match TRBD1. V gave up 4 bases and J gave up 4 bases; unmatched junction bases: 12. CDR1 is SGHRS, CDR2 YFSETQ, per germline. The CDR3 is made up of 16 amino acids. The CDR3 bases are TGCGCCAGCAGCGAGAACCCGACAGGGAGCGCAGATACGCAGTATTTT. Its translation is CASSENPTGSADTQYF.

The chain uses TRBV6-5 and TRBJ1-2; 10 bases map to TRBD1. The V segment lost 0 bases and the J segment 7 bases; nucleotides outside the gene matches: 2. From germline, CDR1 is MNHEY and CDR2 SVGAGI. The CDR3 contains 14 residues. The CDR3 DNA sequence: TGTGCCAGCAGTTACTCTAGGACAGGGGGTGGCTACACCTTC. It encodes CASSYSRTGGGYTF.

The V gene is TRBV12-5, the J gene TRBJ2-5; perhaps TRBD2 as D (6 bases). Germline CDR1 and CDR2: LGHNT and FRNRAP. The CDR3 contains 14 residues. Trimming took off 1 base at V and 4 bases at J, with 10 bases between the two ends. Here the CDR3 reads CASGLARGIETQYF. The DNA of the CDR3 is TGTGCTAGTGGTTTGGCCCGGGGGATAGAGACCCAGTACTTC.

This chain uses TRBV6-1 with TRBJ2-7; possible D gene TRBD1, 6 bases. Germline values: CDR1 MNHNS, CDR2 SASEGT. The CDR3 contains 15 residues. V gave up 5 bases and J gave up 1 base, with 15 bases separating them. CDR3 sequence: CASSIDRFDSYEQYF. The CDR3 bases are TGTGCCAGCAGTATTGACAGGTTTGATTCCTACGAGCAGTACTTC.

This clone was observed a handful of times. J is TRBJ2-7 and V is TRBV19, with D tentatively TRBD2 (6 bases). With 3 bases removed from V and 2 bases from J, the gap between germline ends came to 17 bases. Germline lookup yields CDR1 LNHDA and CDR2 SQIVND (reference sequence). The CDR3 is 16 residues long. The CDR3 sequence: CASSIKGRETPYEQYF. CDR3 nucleotide sequence: TGTGCCAGTAGTATCAAGGGCCGGGAGACTCCCTACGAGCAGTACTTC.

V is TRBV5-1 and J is TRBJ2-2; D ambiguous. The CDR3 consists of 17 residues. Trimming removed 4 bases at V and 5 bases at J, with 21 bases between. Germline CDR1 reads SGHRS; CDR2 reads YFSETQ. The CDR3 nucleotides are TGCGCCAGCAGCCCGGATTCGGCAGGTGTGGCAACCGGGGAGCTGTTTTTT. Protein: CASSPDSAGVATGELFF.

V and J are TRBV7-8 and TRBJ2-5; D is perhaps TRBD2 (6 bases). Deletions cut 5 bases from V and 4 bases from J, with 26 bases between. Looked up from germline, CDR1 is SGHVS and CDR2 is FQNEAQ. The CDR3 extends over 18 amino acids. The CDR3 nucleotides read TGTGCCAGCAGCCTCCCTCGTATAAGCGGGCCCTTTCGAGAGACCCAGTACTTC. It is translated as CASSLPRISGPFRETQYF.

This chain links TRBV5-1 with TRBJ2-1; D may be TRBD2 (6 bases). Germline assignment: CDR1 SGHRS and CDR2 YFSETQ. Trimming took 5 bases from V and 4 from J, leaving 25 bases between them. The CDR3 loop spans 18 amino acids. CDR3 DNA: TGCGCCAGCAGTTCTATACCAAACCGGGACTTAGTTTACAATGAGCAGTTCTTC. Its protein is CASSSIPNRDLVYNEQFF.

Only a few counts were recorded for this clone. The J gene is TRBJ2-7, the V gene TRBV5-1; tentative D call: TRBD1 (6 bases). The CDR3 contains 15 residues. CDR1 is SGHRS and CDR2 is YFSETQ in the germline V gene. V lost 4 bases and J lost 3, with 17 bases in between. CDR3 sequence: CASSPDSTRVYEQYF. CDR3 sequence (DNA): TGCGCCAGCAGCCCGGACAGTACGCGGGTCTACGAGCAGTACTTC.

The gene calls are TRBV19 and TRBJ2-7; 9 nucleotides match TRBD2. With 6 bases clipped from V and 6 bases from J, the junction kept 9 bases outside the gene matches. The germline V gene encodes CDR1 LNHDA and CDR2 SQIVND (reference sequence). This CDR3 spans 14 amino acids. CDR3 sequence reads: CASRGTSQGSEQYF. The CDR3 DNA is TGTGCCAGTAGGGGGACTAGCCAAGGTTCCGAGCAGTACTTC.

V gene TRBV13 combines with J gene TRBJ2-3; 9 bases are a match to TRBD1. CDR1 and CDR2 (germline): PRHDT, FYEKMQ (reference sequence). The CDR3 contains 17 residues. Trimming took 5 bases from V and 8 from J; bases not matched to a gene: 17. DNA for the CDR3: TGTGCCAGCAGCCTACTCATCCCCGGGACAGGGATTGGTACGCAGTATTTT. This gives the protein CASSLLIPGTGIGTQYF.

The chain carries TRBV6-6 and TRBJ1-1, with D possibly being TRBD1 (5 bases). Trimming left V 2 bases short and J 3 bases short, with 10 bases between. From germline, CDR1 is MNHNY and CDR2 SVGAGI (reference sequence). The CDR3 covers 14 residues. This CDR3 reads CASSYNGGDTEAFF. The CDR3 DNA is TGTGCCAGCAGTTACAACGGGGGAGACACTGAAGCTTTCTTT.

The chain couples TRBV6-5 to TRBJ1-3; a possible D gene is TRBD1 (5 bases). Looked up from germline, CDR1 is MNHEY and CDR2 is SVGAGI. The CDR3 sequence is 14 residues long. The V gene lost 5 bases and the J gene lost 4 bases, with 12 bases spanning the gap. The CDR3 spells CASSKTDTGNTIYF. The CDR3 bases are TGTGCCAGCAGTAAGACAGATACCGGAAACACCATATATTTT.

This clone has a single count. A junction end diverges from the germline sequence, so it may reflect a read error. V is TRBV7-9 and J is TRBJ1-2; 10 bases align to TRBD1. Germline CDR1 is SEHNR and CDR2 is FQNEAQ (reference sequence). This CDR3 comprises 13 residues. The CDR3 nucleotides are TGTTCCAGCAGCTTCGGACAGGGGGGTGGCTACACCTTC. The encoded protein is CSSSFGQGGGYTF.

This chain connects TRBV29-1 to TRBJ2-7, with a possible D match to TRBD1 (7 bases). The germline V gene encodes CDR1 SQVTM and CDR2 ANQGSEA. V lost 3 bases to trimming and J lost 0 bases, with 12 bases between them. The CDR3 has 14 residues. The CDR3 is CSVDGGGGSYEQYF. DNA for the CDR3: TGCAGCGTTGATGGAGGGGGCGGCTCCTACGAGCAGTACTTC.

The rearrangement uses TRBV27 and TRBJ2-1; TRBD1 matches 12 bases. V trimming: 4 bases; J trimming: 7 bases; junction bases outside the gene matches: 11. The CDR3 is 17 amino acids. Germline CDR1 is MNHEY and CDR2 is SMNVEV (reference sequence). In DNA form, the CDR3 reads TGTGCCAGCAGTTCTGACCCTCCGGGACAGGGGGCGAATGAGCAGTTCTTC. Protein sequence: CASSSDPPGQGANEQFF.

This clone came up a few times. The gene calls are TRBV13 and TRBJ1-3; D not resolved. Germline V gene data show CDR1 as PRHDT and CDR2 as FYEKMQ (reference sequence). The CDR3 runs to 14 residues. The ends were cut back, 3 bases at V and 3 bases at J, with 9 bases in the middle. The CDR3 sequence is CASSFGVGGNTIYF. DNA of the CDR3: TGTGCCAGCAGCTTCGGGGTGGGTGGAAACACCATATATTTT. Using reference TRBV13 and TRBJ1-3 for the parts outside the CDR3, the full variable domain is AAGVIQSPRHLIKEKRETATLKCYPIPRHDTVYWYQQGPGQDPQFLISFYEKMQSDKGSIPDRFSAQQFSDYHSELNMSSLELGDSALYFCASSFGVGGNTIYFGEGSWLTVV.